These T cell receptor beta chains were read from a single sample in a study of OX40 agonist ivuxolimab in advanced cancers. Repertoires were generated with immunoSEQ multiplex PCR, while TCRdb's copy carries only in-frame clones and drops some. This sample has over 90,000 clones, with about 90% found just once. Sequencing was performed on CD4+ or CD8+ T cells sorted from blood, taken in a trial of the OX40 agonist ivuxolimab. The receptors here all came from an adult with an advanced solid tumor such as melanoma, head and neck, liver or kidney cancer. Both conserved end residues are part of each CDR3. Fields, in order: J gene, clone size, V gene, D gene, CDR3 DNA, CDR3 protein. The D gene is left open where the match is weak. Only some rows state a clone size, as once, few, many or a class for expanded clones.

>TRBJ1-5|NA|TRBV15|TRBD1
TGTGCCACCAGCAGAGATCTAAAGCCGGACAGGGGAAATCAGCCCCAGCATTTT
CATSRDLKPDRGNQPQHF
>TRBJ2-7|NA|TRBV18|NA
TGTGCCAGCTCACCGGGGAACTCCTACGAGCAGTACTTC
CASSPGNSYEQYF
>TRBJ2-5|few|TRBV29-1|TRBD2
TGCAGCGACGTCCCTAGCGGGAGGCAAGAGACCCAGTACTTC
CSDVPSGRQETQYF
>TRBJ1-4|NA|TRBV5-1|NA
TGCGCCAGCAGCGAGCAGGGGCGTGAAAAACTGTTTTTT
CASSEQGREKLFF
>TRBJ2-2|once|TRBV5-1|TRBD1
TGCGCCAGCAGGCTCACAGGGGCGGACGGGGAGCTGTTTTTT
CASRLTGADGELFF
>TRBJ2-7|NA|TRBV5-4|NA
TGTGCCAGCAGCTCCCAAACCTCCTACGAGCAGTACTTC
CASSSQTSYEQYF
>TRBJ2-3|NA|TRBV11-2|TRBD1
TGTGCCAGCAGCTTAACAAGGCCCCGGGGACAGTTGGTATATACGCAGTATTTT
CASSLTRPRGQLVYTQYF
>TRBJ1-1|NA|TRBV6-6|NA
TGTGCCAGCACCCCGGGGGGCACTGAAGCTTTCTTT
CASTPGGTEAFF
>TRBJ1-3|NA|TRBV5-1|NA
TGCGCCAGCAGCTTGCAGCCCGGCGGTGGAAACACCATATATTTT
CASSLQPGGGNTIYF
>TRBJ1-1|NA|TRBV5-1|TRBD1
TGCGCCAGCAGCACCGGACAGGGGCGTTATTACACTGAAGCTTTCTTT
CASSTGQGRYYTEAFF
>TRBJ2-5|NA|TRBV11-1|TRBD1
TGTGCCAGCAGCTTACAGGGGGCACGGGAGACCCAGTACTTC
CASSLQGARETQYF
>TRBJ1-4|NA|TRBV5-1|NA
TGCGCCAGCAGAACAGGCTTTACTAATGAAAAACTGTTTTTT
CASRTGFTNEKLFF
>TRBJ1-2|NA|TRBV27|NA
TGTGCCAGCACCCAGGCTAATGGGGCTGAGGGCTACACCTTC
CASTQANGAEGYTF
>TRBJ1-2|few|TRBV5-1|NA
TGCGCCAGCAGCTATGGGGGTGGGGTCGATCCCAATGGCTACACCTTC
CASSYGGGVDPNGYTF
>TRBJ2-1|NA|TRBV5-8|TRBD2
TGTGCCAGCAGCTTGGCTCGGACTAGCGGGATTCAGGATGAGCAGTTCTTC
CASSLARTSGIQDEQFF
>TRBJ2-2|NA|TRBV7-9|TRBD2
TGTGCCAGCAGACCCGGACTAGCGGAAACAATCACCGGGGAGCTGTTTTTT
CASRPGLAETITGELFF
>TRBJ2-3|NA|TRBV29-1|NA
TGCAGCGTTGAAGGGTACCCTAGCACAGATACGCAGTATTTT
CSVEGYPSTDTQYF
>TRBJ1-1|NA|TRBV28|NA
TGTGCCAGCAGTTTATTAATGGGCAGTCGAGCTTTCTTT
CASSLLMGSRAFF
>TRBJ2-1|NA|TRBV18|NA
TGTGCCAGCTCACCGGCCGAGGGGGGCCCTACCATTAACAATGAGCAGTTCTTC
CASSPAEGGPTINNEQFF
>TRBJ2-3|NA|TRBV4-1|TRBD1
TGCGCCAGCAGCCTCAGGGACAGGGGGGGCACAGATACGCAGTATTTT
CASSLRDRGGTDTQYF